A selection of T cell receptor beta chains follows, all from one sample in a study of cytomegalovirus exposure and HLA in healthy donors. Profiling relied on immunoSEQ multiplex PCR, and the TCRdb table lists in-frame clones only, not all of them. The table lists some 130,000 clones, roughly two thirds of them singletons. The sequenced sample was PBMCs. The origin of the receptors is a man aged 30-40 years in good health and CMV-seropositive. Each CDR3 is given with its conserved first and last residue. The D gene is left open where the match is weak. Size values are once, few and many counts, or a class for expanded clones, and some rows have none.

V	length	J	D	size	CDR3	DNA
TRBV4-1	13	TRBJ2-7	TRBD1	NA	CASSHYRGNEQYF	TGCGCCAGCAGCCATTACAGGGGGAACGAGCAGTACTTC
TRBV29-1	14	TRBJ1-2	NA	few	CSGLVIGGTYGYTF	TGCAGCGGATTAGTTATTGGGGGGACCTATGGCTACACCTTC
TRBV2	15	TRBJ2-7	TRBD1	NA	CASSPRTGGNYEQYF	TGTGCCAGCAGCCCGCGGACAGGGGGAAACTACGAGCAGTACTTC
TRBV11-2	18	TRBJ2-7	TRBD2	NA	CASSFLAGLSFFSYEQYF	TGTGCCAGCAGCTTCCTAGCGGGCCTCTCCTTTTTCTCCTACGAGCAGTACTTC
TRBV11-2	12	TRBJ2-4	NA	NA	CASSLDRNIQYF	TGTGCCAGCAGCTTAGACAGAAACATTCAGTACTTC
TRBV9	15	TRBJ1-2	TRBD1	few	CASSQGGHPNYGYTF	TGTGCCAGCAGTCAGGGGGGACACCCTAACTATGGCTACACCTTC
TRBV10-3	14	TRBJ2-2	TRBD2	NA	CAIGLAVNTGELFF	TGTGCCATCGGGCTAGCGGTAAACACCGGGGAGCTGTTTTTT
TRBV10-3	14	TRBJ2-3	NA	NA	CAIRGRGSTDTQYF	TGTGCCATCAGGGGACGGGGGAGCACAGATACGCAGTATTTT
TRBV27	13	TRBJ1-2	NA	NA	CASRGPPGNGYTF	TGTGCCAGCAGAGGACCCCCGGGGAATGGCTACACCTTC
TRBV5-4	12	TRBJ1-1	NA	once	CASSLRGKEAFF	TGTGCCAGCAGCTTGAGAGGAAAGGAAGCTTTCTTT
TRBV5-1	15	TRBJ2-7	TRBD2	few	CASSSLSGDSYEQYF	TGCGCCAGCAGTTCCCTTAGCGGGGACTCCTACGAGCAGTACTTC
TRBV13	15	TRBJ2-1	NA	NA	CASSLEGRQYNEQFF	TGTGCCAGCAGCTTAGAGGGGCGTCAATACAATGAGCAGTTCTTC
TRBV28	17	TRBJ2-1	NA	NA	CASRGATGLRSWNEQFF	TGTGCCAGCAGGGGGGCAACGGGACTAAGGTCTTGGAATGAGCAGTTCTTC
TRBV28	15	TRBJ1-1	TRBD1	once	CASSLYRDRDTEAFF	TGTGCCAGCAGTCTCTACCGGGACAGGGACACTGAAGCTTTCTTT
TRBV2	16	TRBJ2-2	TRBD2	few	CASSPGLAGNTGELFF	TGTGCCAGCAGCCCCGGACTAGCGGGGAACACCGGGGAGCTGTTTTTT
TRBV10-3	17	TRBJ2-1	TRBD2	once	CAISPHGGTSAYNEQFF	TGTGCCATCAGTCCTCACGGGGGGACTAGCGCATACAATGAGCAGTTCTTC
TRBV12-2	17	TRBJ2-6	NA	NA	CASRLGVEAPRANVLTF	TGTGCAAGTCGCTTAGGGGTGGAAGCGCCTAGGGCCAACGTCCTGACTTTC
TRBV27	14	TRBJ1-1	TRBD1	NA	CASSLYGTGAEAFF	TGTGCCAGCAGTTTATATGGGACAGGGGCTGAAGCTTTCTTT
TRBV28	16	TRBJ2-3	TRBD2	few	CASSTKLAGGTDTQYF	TGTGCCAGCAGTACAAAACTAGCGGGAGGAACAGATACGCAGTATTTT
TRBV4-2	14	TRBJ1-2	TRBD1	NA	CASSRDRDKGGYTF	TGTGCCAGCAGCCGGGACAGGGATAAAGGTGGCTACACCTTC
TRBV7-9	12	TRBJ1-1	NA	NA	CSSSLQGGGAFF	TGTTCCAGCAGCTTACAGGGCGGGGGAGCTTTCTTT
TRBV6-1	16	TRBJ1-3	NA	NA	CASSEWTGVSGNTIYF	TGTGCCAGCAGTGAATGGACGGGAGTCTCTGGAAACACCATATATTTT
TRBV5-1	18	TRBJ2-7	TRBD2	NA	CASSSRQGGGYSSYEQYF	TGCGCCAGCAGCTCCCGGCAGGGCGGGGGGTACAGCTCCTACGAGCAGTACTTC
TRBV28	15	TRBJ2-3	NA	once	CASSFVIGGTDTQYF	TGTGCCAGCAGTTTCGTCATCGGAGGCACAGATACGCAGTATTTT
TRBV4-2	15	TRBJ1-2	NA	NA	CASSLDSGVGDGYTF	TGTGCCAGCAGCCTTGATTCAGGGGTTGGGGACGGCTACACCTTC
TRBV15	15	TRBJ2-1	NA	once	CATKPRAGDPNEQFF	TGTGCCACCAAACCGCGGGCAGGGGATCCCAATGAGCAGTTCTTC
TRBV29-1	12	TRBJ2-7	TRBD1	NA	CSVRDRGDEQYF	TGCAGCGTGCGGGACAGGGGTGACGAGCAGTACTTC
TRBV2	13	TRBJ1-1	TRBD1	once	CARLRDRNTEAFF	TGTGCCAGACTTAGGGACAGGAACACTGAAGCTTTCTTT
TRBV18	15	TRBJ2-7	NA	NA	CASSPGRPGTYEQYF	TGTGCCAGCTCACCAGGGCGACCCGGGACATACGAGCAGTACTTC
TRBV7-6	14	TRBJ2-7	TRBD1	NA	CASSWDRGLGEQYF	TGTGCCAGCAGCTGGGACAGGGGGCTAGGCGAGCAGTACTTC